The rows below give T cell receptor beta chains drawn from one sample of a study of T cell changes during pregnancy in multiple sclerosis. Sequencing was performed with immunoSEQ multiplex PCR; in TCRdb, only in-frame clones are kept and a portion is missing. The table records tens of thousands of clones, 91% of them present only once. The sample was peripheral blood, taken after pregnancy. These receptors all stem from a female donor in good health, enrolled as a control in a pregnancy study. Each CDR3 is given with its conserved first and last residue. D genes are given only for firm matches. Not all rows give a size; the values are once, few, many and, for expanded clones, a class.

once TRBJ1-5 TRBV6-5 NA TGTGCCAGCAGTTACTCAGAGAATCAGCCCCAGCATTTT CASSYSENQPQHF
NA TRBJ1-4 TRBV2 TRBD1 TGTGCCAGCAGTGAACAGGGGGCGGGAGAAAAACTGTTTTTT CASSEQGAGEKLFF
NA TRBJ1-4 TRBV4-2 TRBD1 TGTGCCAGCAGCCCCGGGGACTTTCAGGGGGGTGAAAAACTGTTTTTT CASSPGDFQGGEKLFF
NA TRBJ1-2 TRBV6-6 NA TGTGCCAGCAGTTACTCAGGGGGAGGCTACACCTTC CASSYSGGGYTF
NA TRBJ2-3 TRBV7-8 TRBD2 TGTGCCAGCAGCCCCCGGGCTAGCGGGGGGGAGAAGAGAGATACGCAGTATTTT CASSPRASGGEKRDTQYF
NA TRBJ1-6 TRBV7-2 TRBD1 TGTGCCAGCAGCCCCGGGACAGGGGCCTATAATTCACCCCTCCACTTT CASSPGTGAYNSPLHF
NA TRBJ1-1 TRBV19 NA TGTGCCAGTAGTCCCCCCCTGACAGAGAACACTGAAGCTTTCTTT CASSPPLTENTEAFF
NA TRBJ2-7 TRBV28 NA TGTGCCAGCAGTCTTCCGAGGGGGGGTAGAGGCTACGAGCAGTACTTC CASSLPRGGRGYEQYF
NA TRBJ2-7 TRBV5-1 NA TGCGCCAGCAGCTTGATCGGGACGGGGGCCTACGAGCAGTACTTC CASSLIGTGAYEQYF
NA TRBJ2-3 TRBV13 NA TGTGCCAGCTCCGAGAGAACAGGCACAGATACGCAGTATTTT CASSERTGTDTQYF
NA TRBJ1-1 TRBV7-2 NA TGTGCCAGCAGCTCCTTTAGTGAAGCTTTCTTT CASSSFSEAFF
once TRBJ1-1 TRBV4-2 TRBD1 TGTGCCAGCAGCCAAGGGACAGGGCGCGACACTGAAGCTTTCTTT CASSQGTGRDTEAFF
NA TRBJ2-3 TRBV6-5 NA TGTGCCAGCAGCCTGGGGCAGGGGACAGATACGCAGTATTTT CASSLGQGTDTQYF
NA TRBJ1-3 TRBV5-1 NA TGCGCCAGCAGCTTGACTACAACCTCTGGAAACACCATATATTTT CASSLTTTSGNTIYF
NA TRBJ1-4 TRBV7-9 TRBD1 TGTGCCAGCAGCTTAGCCCCGGGACAGGGCGATGAAAAACTGTTTTTT CASSLAPGQGDEKLFF
NA TRBJ2-7 TRBV7-8 NA TGTGCCAGCAGCTCGGACACCCTCCACGAGCAGTACTTC CASSSDTLHEQYF
NA TRBJ2-7 TRBV7-9 TRBD1 TGTGCCAGCAGCATCGGACAGGGGGCTTCCTACGAGCAGTACTTC CASSIGQGASYEQYF
NA TRBJ2-1 TRBV4-3 NA TGCGCCAGCAGCCAATCCGACAATGAGCAGTTCTTC CASSQSDNEQFF
few TRBJ1-1 TRBV7-9 NA TGTGCCAGCAGCCACAGGGAGGGGACTGAAGCTTTCTTT CASSHREGTEAFF
NA TRBJ2-7 TRBV4-1 NA TGCGCCAGCAGCCTTTCTGGACATGTGGGCTACGAGCAGTACTTC CASSLSGHVGYEQYF
NA TRBJ1-4 TRBV19 TRBD1 TGTGCCACTCGAACCCCGGGACAGGGGGCAACTAATGAAAAACTGTTTTTT CATRTPGQGATNEKLFF
NA TRBJ1-5 TRBV15 NA TGTGCCACCAGCAGAGTTTTAGAGAGCAATCAGCCCCAGCATTTT CATSRVLESNQPQHF
NA TRBJ1-4 TRBV9 TRBD1 TGTGCCAGCAGCGGGGGACAGGGGGCTAATGAAAAACTGTTTTTT CASSGGQGANEKLFF
NA TRBJ2-3 TRBV4-3 TRBD2 TGCGCCAGCAGCCAAGAACGCCTTCTAGCGGGGGGGGTATATACGCAGTATTTT CASSQERLLAGGVYTQYF
NA TRBJ1-3 TRBV6-6 TRBD1 TGTGCCAGCAGTTACGCAGGACAGGGGGTAAACACCATATATTTT CASSYAGQGVNTIYF
NA TRBJ1-2 TRBV4-2 NA TGTGCCAGCAGCCAAGATGAAGTTCGGGGGGGAGACTATGGCTACACCTTC CASSQDEVRGGDYGYTF
once TRBJ1-6 TRBV28 TRBD1 TGTGCCAGCAGTTCGACAGGGGGTAGGGGGAATTCACCCCTCCACTTT CASSSTGGRGNSPLHF
once TRBJ2-5 TRBV9 NA TGTGCCAGCAGCGTCCAGACAGGCCCTCGGGAGACCCAGTACTTC CASSVQTGPRETQYF
NA TRBJ2-7 TRBV19 TRBD1 TGTGCCAGTAGTAAGAGACAGGGGGGAATGAACTTC CASSKRQGGMNF
NA TRBJ2-1 TRBV4-3 TRBD2 TGCGCCAGCAGCCAAGAGAGTAGCGGGGGAACCGGCAATGAGCAGTTCTTC CASSQESSGGTGNEQFF
NA TRBJ2-5 TRBV5-4 NA TGTGCCAGCAGCTTGGAGCTGGTCGGGACCCAGTACTTC CASSLELVGTQYF
NA TRBJ2-7 TRBV6-5 TRBD1 TGTGCCAGCAGTTACGGTAGGACAGGGGCCGAGCAGTACTTC CASSYGRTGAEQYF
NA TRBJ1-1 TRBV4-2 TRBD1 TGTGCCAGCAGCCAAGACCTGGACAGGCCAACTGAAGCTTTCTTT CASSQDLDRPTEAFF
NA TRBJ1-6 TRBV6-5 NA TGTGCCAGCAGGTACGGGCAGCAGCATTCACCCCTCCACTTT CASRYGQQHSPLHF
NA TRBJ2-6 TRBV15 TRBD1 TGTGCCACCAGCACCAACAGGGGGCAGGGGGCCAACGTCCTGACTTTC CATSTNRGQGANVLTF
NA TRBJ2-6 TRBV4-3 NA TGCGCCAGCAGCCAAAATCGGGGGACTGGGGCCAACGTCCTGACTTTC CASSQNRGTGANVLTF
once TRBJ2-5 TRBV6-5 NA TGTGCCAGCCGGACAGTCCAAGAGACCCAGTACTTC CASRTVQETQYF
NA TRBJ1-3 TRBV7-2 NA TGTGCCAGCAGCCCGCAGGGCCCACACTCTGGAAACACCATATATTTT CASSPQGPHSGNTIYF
NA TRBJ2-2 TRBV7-3 NA TGTGCCAGCAGCTTACGACCGTGGGGCCCCAGCGGGGAGCTGTTTTTT CASSLRPWGPSGELFF
NA TRBJ1-5 TRBV6-5 TRBD1 TGTGCCAGCAGTCCCCCTAACGTTGGGACAGGGGGTCAGCATTTT CASSPPNVGTGGQHF